The T cell receptor beta chain under discussion was sequenced for a study of patients and donors after allogeneic stem cell transplantation. Each CDR3 protein is one row after TCRdb ran MiXCR on the RT-PCR reads. Found here are around 27,000 distinct CDR3 sequences, 7% to 8.5% of them singletons; the top ten hold approximately 48%. Sequences were obtained from blood, either unsorted or a sorted T cell fraction (not recorded which). The TCR was taken from a human donor who was either an allogeneic HSCT recipient or a stem cell or donor lymphocyte infusion donor (not recorded which). It is not recorded whose cells these are; they may come from a transplant donor.

In DNA form, the CDR3 reads TGTGCCAGCAGTCGGGCCAGGATGAACACTGAAGCTTTCTTT. Its translation: CASSRARMNTEAFF. V is TRBV27 and J is TRBJ1-1; D is unresolved. The CDR3 is 14 residues long. Germline CDR1 MNHEY, CDR2 SMNVEV (reference sequence). The V and J ends lost 5 bases and 0 bases respectively, with 10 bases between them.